A selection of T cell receptor beta chains follows, all from one sample in a study of cytomegalovirus exposure and HLA in healthy donors. Measured with immunoSEQ multiplex PCR; TCRdb has only the in-frame clones, and not every one. Seen in this sample are 150,000 or so clones; the ten most common clones hold roughly 2%. The specimen was PBMCs. These receptors came from a man aged 30 to 39 in good health and CMV-seronegative. CDR3s include the opening cysteine and the closing phenylalanine or tryptophan. D genes are given only for firm matches.

D gene | J gene | V gene | CDR3 protein | CDR3 DNA
NA | TRBJ1-5 | TRBV11-2 | CASSLDEVEAQHF | TGTGCCAGCAGCTTAGATGAGGTGGAAGCCCAGCATTTT
NA | TRBJ2-7 | TRBV27 | CASSPAPRGEQYF | TGTGCCAGCAGTCCGGCGCCCAGGGGCGAGCAGTACTTC
NA | TRBJ2-3 | TRBV28 | CASSFGNSDTNPSYTQYF | TGTGCCAGCAGTTTTGGTAACTCCGACACCAACCCGAGCTATACGCAGTATTTT
NA | TRBJ2-7 | TRBV27 | CASSPSRREAYEQYF | TGTGCCAGCAGCCCTTCTCGGCGGGAAGCCTACGAGCAGTACTTC
TRBD2 | TRBJ2-5 | TRBV2 | CASSEVWTSGIQETQYF | TGTGCCAGCAGTGAAGTATGGACTAGCGGGATCCAAGAGACCCAGTACTTC
NA | TRBJ2-7 | TRBV7-8 | CASSLLNRDKKVYEQYF | TGTGCCAGCAGCTTACTAAACCGGGACAAAAAAGTCTACGAGCAGTACTTC
TRBD2 | TRBJ2-3 | TRBV5-4 | CASSFSGTTDTQYF | TGTGCCAGCAGCTTCAGCGGGACCACAGATACGCAGTATTTT
NA | TRBJ2-7 | TRBV7-9 | CASTSRDTSYEQYF | TGTGCCAGCACGAGCCGGGACACATCCTACGAGCAGTACTTC
NA | TRBJ2-7 | TRBV10-3 | CAIKEHYEQYF | TGTGCCATCAAAGAGCACTACGAGCAGTACTTC
NA | TRBJ1-2 | TRBV13 | CATAAGSYGYTF | TGTGCCACCGCCGCGGGGAGCTATGGCTACACCTTC
NA | TRBJ1-5 | TRBV6-5 | CASSHFRGSNQPQHF | TGTGCCAGCAGCCATTTTAGGGGTAGCAATCAGCCCCAGCATTTT
NA | TRBJ2-5 | TRBV7-9 | CASSFIETQYF | TGTGCCAGCAGCTTTATTGAGACCCAGTACTTC
NA | TRBJ2-7 | TRBV15 | CATSRGGAVASYEQYF | TGTGCCACCAGCAGGGGGGGAGCGGTTGCCTCCTACGAGCAGTACTTC
NA | TRBJ1-2 | TRBV27 | CASSQDRTRNYGYTF | TGTGCCAGCAGTCAGGACAGAACTAGAAACTATGGCTACACCTTC
TRBD1 | TRBJ2-7 | TRBV27 | CASSSDDRVHEQYF | TGTGCCAGCAGTTCCGACGACAGGGTCCACGAGCAGTACTTC
NA | TRBJ1-4 | TRBV30 | CAWSSGGKLFF | TGTGCCTGGAGTTCGGGAGGAAAACTGTTTTTT
TRBD1 | TRBJ1-5 | TRBV6-4 | CASSQTGGNQPQHF | TGTGCCAGCAGTCAGACAGGGGGTAATCAGCCCCAGCATTTT